The clone carrying this T cell receptor (beta chain) was counted between two and nine times. These data belong to a study of shared clonotypes between healthy human individuals. The germline V gene has CDR1 SGHNT and CDR2 YYREEE (reference sequence). V shed 4 bases, J shed 0 bases, and the junction held 2 bases outside the gene matches. The CDR3 extends over 16 amino acids. Some clones are missing from TCRdb's copy, which holds only in-frame ones; the method was immunoSEQ multiplex PCR. This sample has roughly 500,000 clones, with 75% to 85% found just once. This receptor was taken from a woman aged 40 to 50 in good health. Some clones in this sample may be carry-over from other donors' samples. The sample was PBMCs. This rearrangement joins TRBV5-4 to TRBJ2-2, with 11 bases lining up with TRBD2. The CDR3 bases are TGTGCCAGCAGCGCGGGACTAGCGGCGAACACCGGGGAGCTGTTTTTT. Amino acids: CASSAGLAANTGELFF. The variable domain in full, completed from reference TRBV5-4 and TRBJ2-2, reads ETGVTQSPTHLIKTRGQQVTLRCSSQSGHNTVSWYQQALGQGPQFIFQYYREEENGRGNFPPRFSGLQFPNYSSELNVNALELDDSALYLCASSAGLAANTGELFFGEGSRLTVL.